A single sample gave rise to the 9 T cell receptor beta chains below, sequenced in a study of blood T cell repertoires in COVID-19. The assay was immunoSEQ multiplex PCR, and TCRdb's table has in-frame clones only and misses some. The data show around 300,000 clones, with roughly 88% seen just once and around 5% held by the top ten. The source material was PBMCs or T cells enriched from blood (not recorded which). The receptors were sampled from a man aged 25-45 years who had recovered from COVID-19.

The chain joins TRBV28 to TRBJ1-1; perhaps TRBD1 as D (5 bases). The germline CDR1 and CDR2 sequences are MDHEN and SYDVKM. There are 17 residues in the CDR3. Trimming stripped 1 base from V and 1 base from J, with 16 bases between. For the CDR3, the DNA is TGTGCCAGCAGTTTATCGGGTCAGGGAAGGAGGAACACTGAAGCTTTCTTT. Amino acid sequence: CASSLSGQGRRNTEAFF.

V and J are TRBV11-2 and TRBJ1-5; the match to TRBD1 covers 10 bases. Trimming at V came to 5 bases and at J to 5 bases, leaving 6 bases not matched to a gene. CDR1 is SGHAT and CDR2 is FQNNGV in the germline V gene. This CDR3 is 15 amino acids long. The DNA for the CDR3 is TGTGCCAGCAGCCCCGGGACAGGGGTAGATCAGCCCCAGCATTTT. Amino acid sequence: CASSPGTGVDQPQHF.

The V call is TRBV7-9, the J call TRBJ1-2, with D maybe TRBD1 (5 bases). V was clipped by 5 bases and J by 3 bases, with 13 bases between them. CDR1 and CDR2 from the germline V gene are SEHNR and FQNEAQ (reference sequence). The length of the CDR3 is 14 residues. CDR3 sequence reads: CASSTGGKDYGYTF. As DNA, the CDR3 is TGTGCCAGCAGCACCGGGGGTAAGGACTATGGCTACACCTTC.

This sequence joins TRBV28 and TRBJ2-5, with TRBD2 matching over 7 bases. The trim removed 3 bases at V and 5 bases at J, leaving 6 bases unmatched. This CDR3 has 14 amino acids. Germline values: CDR1 MDHEN, CDR2 SYDVKM. For the CDR3, the DNA is TGTGCCAGCAGTTTGCAGGTGGGGGGGGAGACCCAGTACTTC. Amino acids: CASSLQVGGETQYF.

The chain joins TRBV4-1 to TRBJ2-5; a possible D gene is TRBD1 (7 bases). CDR1 MGHRA and CDR2 YSYEKL come from the germline V gene. The CDR3 contains 13 residues. Between the trimmed V and J ends, which lost 8 bases and 3 bases, there was a span of 13 bases. CDR3 loop: CASGGTVEETQYF. CDR3 sequence (DNA): TGCGCCAGCGGAGGGACAGTTGAAGAGACCCAGTACTTC.

The chain combines TRBV5-1 with TRBJ2-3; TRBD2 matches at 8 bases. The CDR3 contains 16 residues. V shed 4 bases and J 0 bases; nucleotides not matched to a gene: 7. Looked up from germline, CDR1 is SGHRS and CDR2 is YFSETQ. The CDR3 protein is CASSGLGGGSTDTQYF. CDR3 coding DNA: TGCGCCAGCAGCGGGCTAGGCGGGGGGAGCACAGATACGCAGTATTTT.

CDR3 DNA: TGTGCCAGCAGCTCCGAGGCTAGGACACTTTACAATGAGCAGTTCTTC. Its protein product is CASSSEARTLYNEQFF. This chain joins TRBV7-2 and TRBJ2-1, with D perhaps matching TRBD1 (5 bases). CDR1 and CDR2 (germline): SGHTA, FQGNSA. V was clipped by 4 bases and J by 4 bases, with 17 bases between them. This CDR3 contains 16 residues. The full variable domain, in which reference TRBV7-2 and TRBJ2-1 provide the parts outside the CDR3, is GAGVSQSPSNKVTEKGKDVELRCDPISGHTALYWYRQSLGQGLEFLIYFQGNSAPDKSGLPSDRFSAERTGGSVSTLTIQRTQQEDSAVYLCASSSEARTLYNEQFFGPGTRLTVL.

The chain is built from TRBV4-2 and TRBJ2-1; a possible D gene is TRBD1 (6 bases). CDR3 length equals 16 residues. V was pared by 4 bases and J by 0 bases, with 13 bases between. The V gene's germline CDR1 is LGHNA and CDR2 YNFKEQ. CDR3 region: CASSRLQGNSYNEQFF. CDR3 in DNA: TGTGCCAGCAGCCGCCTTCAGGGGAACTCCTACAATGAGCAGTTCTTC.

This chain connects TRBV4-1 to TRBJ2-7; D uncertain. Germline CDR1 MGHRA, CDR2 YSYEKL. This CDR3 comprises 13 residues. Trimming cost V 4 bases and J 2 bases, with 9 bases left between them. The CDR3 reads CASSPRQAYEQYF. The CDR3 DNA sequence: TGCGCCAGCAGCCCCCGACAAGCCTACGAGCAGTACTTC.